Listed below are T cell receptor beta chains from one sample, sequenced in a study of T cells in tuberculosis. Produced via immunoSEQ multiplex PCR; TCRdb's table is partial and in-frame only. The table records about 25,000 clones, less than 97% of them present only once. The material sequenced was PBMCs. Every receptor here comes from a donor aged 10 to 29 with latent tuberculosis or without tuberculosis infection. CDR3s include the opening cysteine and the closing phenylalanine or tryptophan. The order of the fields is V gene, D gene, J gene, clone size, CDR3 DNA, CDR3 protein. D genes are given only for firm matches. Clone sizes are given selectively: once, few, many, or a class where the clone is expanded.

v_call: TRBV7-8; d_call: TRBD1; j_call: TRBJ2-5; clone_size: .; cdr3_nt: TGTGCCAGCAGCTTAGTGGACAGGTCCAAAGAGACCCAGTACTTC; cdr3_aa: CASSLVDRSKETQYF
v_call: TRBV5-4; d_call: .; j_call: TRBJ2-5; clone_size: once; cdr3_nt: TGTGCCAGCAGCCCACAGGGTCCCCAAGAGACCCAGTACTTC; cdr3_aa: CASSPQGPQETQYF
v_call: TRBV9; d_call: TRBD2; j_call: TRBJ2-5; clone_size: .; cdr3_nt: TGTGCCAGCAGCGTAGGGCCTAGCGGGGGGGTCCAAGAGACCCAGTACTTC; cdr3_aa: CASSVGPSGGVQETQYF
v_call: TRBV6-6; d_call: .; j_call: TRBJ1-2; clone_size: .; cdr3_nt: TGTGCCAGCAGTACAGGAGCTAACTATGGCTACACCTTC; cdr3_aa: CASSTGANYGYTF
v_call: TRBV2; d_call: .; j_call: TRBJ2-4; clone_size: .; cdr3_nt: TGTGCCAGCACCAAGGAGACAGCCATTCAGTACTTC; cdr3_aa: CASTKETAIQYF
v_call: TRBV6-5; d_call: .; j_call: TRBJ1-1; clone_size: .; cdr3_nt: TGTGCCAGCACCCTGAGTCTCCTCACTGAAGCTTTCTTT; cdr3_aa: CASTLSLLTEAFF
v_call: TRBV2; d_call: TRBD1; j_call: TRBJ2-2; clone_size: .; cdr3_nt: TGTGCCAGCAAGGGGACAGGGTCGAACACCGGGGAGCTGTTTTTT; cdr3_aa: CASKGTGSNTGELFF
v_call: TRBV15; d_call: .; j_call: TRBJ2-3; clone_size: .; cdr3_nt: TGTGCCACCAGTCACGCCGGAGATACGCAGTATTTT; cdr3_aa: CATSHAGDTQYF
v_call: TRBV2; d_call: .; j_call: TRBJ2-3; clone_size: .; cdr3_nt: TGTGCCAGCGGCGGGACAGTAGACACAGATACGCAGTATTTT; cdr3_aa: CASGGTVDTDTQYF
v_call: TRBV27; d_call: TRBD1; j_call: TRBJ1-2; clone_size: .; cdr3_nt: TGTGCCAGCAGTAAGCTGACAGGGGAAGGCTACACCTTC; cdr3_aa: CASSKLTGEGYTF
v_call: TRBV7-9; d_call: TRBD2; j_call: TRBJ2-1; clone_size: .; cdr3_nt: TGTGCCAGCAGTGAGGGACTAGCGAGCCATGAGCAGTTCTTC; cdr3_aa: CASSEGLASHEQFF
v_call: TRBV27; d_call: .; j_call: TRBJ1-1; clone_size: .; cdr3_nt: TGTGCCAGCAGTGTCAGGGGCGCCGGTGCGTTGAACACTGAAGCTTTCTTT; cdr3_aa: CASSVRGAGALNTEAFF
v_call: TRBV6-1; d_call: .; j_call: TRBJ1-1; clone_size: .; cdr3_nt: TGTGCCAGCAGTGAATGGGGCGAGGTAGTGAACACTGAAGCTTTCTTT; cdr3_aa: CASSEWGEVVNTEAFF
v_call: TRBV6-5; d_call: TRBD1; j_call: TRBJ2-5; clone_size: .; cdr3_nt: TGTGCCAGCAGTTACTCAATGGGACAGCAAGAGACCCAGTACTTC; cdr3_aa: CASSYSMGQQETQYF
v_call: TRBV19; d_call: TRBD1; j_call: TRBJ1-2; clone_size: .; cdr3_nt: TGTGCCAGTTCCGCCTGGATGCTACAGGGGACCTATGGCTACACCTTC; cdr3_aa: CASSAWMLQGTYGYTF
v_call: TRBV5-1; d_call: TRBD1; j_call: TRBJ1-1; clone_size: .; cdr3_nt: TGCGCCAGCAGCTCGGGACCGGGACAGGTGGGAAACACTGAAGCTTTCTTT; cdr3_aa: CASSSGPGQVGNTEAFF
v_call: TRBV28; d_call: .; j_call: TRBJ1-2; clone_size: .; cdr3_nt: TGTGCCAGCAGTCCGCCCGGGGGGGAGAGGCACTATGGCTACACCTTC; cdr3_aa: CASSPPGGERHYGYTF
v_call: TRBV9; d_call: .; j_call: TRBJ1-1; clone_size: .; cdr3_nt: TGTGCCAGCAGCTTGGGAGGGGGGACTGAAGCTTTCTTT; cdr3_aa: CASSLGGGTEAFF
v_call: TRBV5-1; d_call: .; j_call: TRBJ2-1; clone_size: .; cdr3_nt: TGCGCCAGCAGCCCGGAGGGTATATACAATGAGCAGTTCTTC; cdr3_aa: CASSPEGIYNEQFF
v_call: TRBV5-1; d_call: TRBD1; j_call: TRBJ2-3; clone_size: .; cdr3_nt: TGCGCCAGCAGCTTGGGGGACAGCAACACAGATACGCAGTATTTT; cdr3_aa: CASSLGDSNTDTQYF
v_call: TRBV7-6; d_call: TRBD1; j_call: TRBJ2-7; clone_size: .; cdr3_nt: TGTGCCAGCAGCCCTAACAGGGGTCCCTACGAGCAGTACTTC; cdr3_aa: CASSPNRGPYEQYF
v_call: TRBV27; d_call: .; j_call: TRBJ2-3; clone_size: .; cdr3_nt: TGTGCCAGCAGTACTACTAGGGCGGATACGCAGTATTTT; cdr3_aa: CASSTTRADTQYF
v_call: TRBV6-5; d_call: TRBD1; j_call: TRBJ1-5; clone_size: .; cdr3_nt: TGTGCCAGCAGTAGGGGACAGGGAGGCAATCAGCCCCAGCATTTT; cdr3_aa: CASSRGQGGNQPQHF
v_call: TRBV9; d_call: TRBD2; j_call: TRBJ2-1; clone_size: once; cdr3_nt: TGTGCCAGCAGCGCCGGGACTAGCGGCTACAATGAGCAGTTCTTC; cdr3_aa: CASSAGTSGYNEQFF